The rows below give T cell receptor beta chains drawn from one sample of a study of blood T cell repertoires in COVID-19. TCRdb's table, derived via immunoSEQ multiplex PCR, lists solely in-frame clones and lacks some. The data contain under 300,000 clones, 85% to 90% of them singletons. The sample taken for sequencing was PBMCs or T cells enriched from blood (not recorded which). The origin of the receptors is a woman between 45 and 60 years old who had recovered from COVID-19. Each CDR3 is given with its conserved first and last residue. The D gene is left open where the match is weak. The size field is filled for only some rows; it gives once, few, many or a size class.

-,-,TRBJ2-2,TRBV7-2,CASSLAGRDGTGELFF,TGTGCCAGCAGCTTAGCGGGCAGGGATGGCACCGGGGAGCTGTTTTTT
TRBD2,-,TRBJ2-7,TRBV7-2,CASSLALAGGNYEQYF,TGTGCCAGCAGCTTAGCGCTAGCGGGAGGGAACTACGAGCAGTACTTC
-,-,TRBJ1-1,TRBV10-3,CAISESAGAGTEAFF,TGTGCCATCAGTGAGTCCGCGGGCGCAGGAACTGAAGCTTTCTTT
-,-,TRBJ2-2,TRBV9,CASTARLNTGELFF,TGTGCCAGCACGGCGAGGCTGAACACCGGGGAGCTGTTTTTT
TRBD1,-,TRBJ2-4,TRBV30,CAWRKGAVAKNIQYF,TGTGCCTGGAGGAAGGGGGCGGTTGCCAAAAACATTCAGTACTTC
-,-,TRBJ2-1,TRBV4-2,CASSQDKTGTRTNEQFF,TGTGCCAGCAGCCAAGATAAGACCGGGACTCGAACCAATGAGCAGTTCTTC
-,-,TRBJ2-1,TRBV7-3,CASSLGPSSYNEQFF,TGTGCCAGCAGCTTGGGCCCGAGCTCCTACAATGAGCAGTTCTTC
-,-,TRBJ2-6,TRBV3-1/TRBV3-2,CASSLPGHAGANVLTF,TGTGCCAGCAGCCTCCCAGGGCACGCTGGGGCCAACGTCCTGACTTTC
-,-,TRBJ1-1,TRBV30,CAWRLTVTEAFF,TGTGCCTGGCGACTTACTGTCACTGAAGCTTTCTTT
TRBD1,once,TRBJ1-1,TRBV4-1,CASSQKDRGRTEAFF,TGCGCCAGCAGCCAGAAAGACAGGGGAAGGACTGAAGCTTTCTTT
-,-,TRBJ1-1,TRBV30,CAWIGLGGRAFF,TGTGCCTGGATCGGCCTCGGGGGACGAGCTTTCTTT
TRBD2,once,TRBJ2-1,TRBV28,CASSLRRLAGGVHEQFF,TGTGCCAGCAGTTTAAGGAGGCTAGCGGGAGGGGTGCATGAGCAGTTCTTC
TRBD2,-,TRBJ2-3,TRBV5-1,CASSLGLAVSTDTQYF,TGCGCCAGCAGCTTAGGACTAGCGGTGTCCACAGATACGCAGTATTTT
-,-,TRBJ1-1,TRBV7-9,CASSDGLGDTEAFF,TGTGCCAGCAGCGACGGTCTAGGGGACACTGAAGCTTTCTTT
-,-,TRBJ2-2,TRBV10-3,CAITPGKNTGELFF,TGTGCCATCACTCCGGGGAAGAACACCGGGGAGCTGTTTTTT
-,-,TRBJ2-7,TRBV29-1,CSVEGPGRGPYEQYF,TGCAGCGTTGAAGGTCCTGGCAGGGGTCCCTACGAGCAGTACTTC
TRBD1,-,TRBJ2-7,TRBV7-9,CASSSGTGNGEQYF,TGTGCCAGCAGCTCCGGGACAGGGAATGGGGAGCAGTACTTC
TRBD1,-,TRBJ1-6,TRBV27,CATKPGQINSPLHF,TGTGCCACAAAACCGGGACAGATAAATTCACCCCTCCACTTT
-,few,TRBJ1-4,TRBV5-1,CASSLGGDPTNEKLFF,TGCGCCAGCAGCTTGGGGGGAGACCCAACTAATGAAAAACTGTTTTTT
-,once,TRBJ2-3,TRBV4-1,CASSQEPRWAADTQYF,TGCGCCAGCAGCCAAGAACCCCGCTGGGCCGCGGATACGCAGTATTTT
TRBD2,-,TRBJ2-3,TRBV4-3,CASSLTTGLAGVDTQYF,TGCGCCAGCAGCCTAACCACGGGACTAGCGGGAGTGGATACGCAGTATTTT
TRBD2,-,TRBJ2-3,TRBV5-6,CASSLVLAGATDTQYF,TGTGCCAGCAGCTTGGTGTTAGCGGGAGCCACAGATACGCAGTATTTT
TRBD2,once,TRBJ2-5,TRBV19,CASSLRTSGLETQYF,TGTGCCAGTAGTCTTCGGACTAGCGGTTTAGAGACCCAGTACTTC
-,-,TRBJ2-2,TRBV18,CASSPGINTGELFF,TGTGCCAGCTCACCCGGGATTAACACCGGGGAGCTGTTTTTT
-,-,TRBJ1-2,TRBV27,CASSRTGLGYTF,TGTGCCAGCAGTAGAACAGGCCTTGGCTACACCTTC
TRBD1,-,TRBJ1-1,TRBV27,CASSLTGVDTEAFF,TGTGCCAGCAGTCTGACAGGGGTTGACACTGAAGCTTTCTTT
-,-,TRBJ1-5,TRBV30,CAWSRDGGGQPQHF,TGTGCCTGGTCACGGGACGGCGGGGGCCAGCCCCAGCATTTT
-,-,TRBJ2-1,TRBV24-1,CATSEFGSSPYNEQFF,TGTGCCACCAGTGAATTCGGGAGTAGCCCCTACAATGAGCAGTTCTTC
TRBD1,-,TRBJ2-2,TRBV27,CASSLIFWGQGAGELFF,TGTGCCAGCAGTTTAATATTTTGGGGACAGGGGGCCGGGGAGCTGTTTTTT
-,once,TRBJ1-5,TRBV28,CASSSTPLNQPQHF,TGTGCCAGCAGTTCTACCCCCTTAAATCAGCCCCAGCATTTT